Below, 15 T cell receptor beta chains from the same sample are listed, as sequenced in a study of T cell repertoires in cytomegalovirus infection. One entry per CDR3 protein, called by TCRdb with MiXCR from the reads. The sample yields roughly 110,000 distinct CDR3 sequences, about 9.5% seen once. Their antigens remain unidentified. The sequenced sample consisted of PBMCs, sequenced either directly or after in vitro stimulation (not recorded which). Every receptor here comes from a human donor in good health (CMV status not recorded). Some clones in this sample may be carry-over from other donors' samples.

This clonotype occurred many times. The chain is built from TRBV7-2 and TRBJ1-6, with unresolved D. The CDR3 covers 16 residues. V shed 1 base and J shed 0 bases, with 7 bases lying between them. In germline, CDR1 is SGHTA, CDR2 FQGNSA. The CDR3 loop reads CASSLGSRSYNSPLHF. The CDR3, as DNA: TGTGCCAGCAGCTTAGGCTCCCGCTCCTATAATTCACCCCTCCACTTT. The full variable domain, with the rest looked up from reference TRBV7-2 and TRBJ1-6, is GAGVSQSPSNKVTEKGKDVELRCDPISGHTALYWYRQSLGQGLEFLIYFQGNSAPDKSGLPSDRFSAERTGGSVSTLTIQRTQQEDSAVYLCASSLGSRSYNSPLHFGNGTRLTVT.

The rearrangement joins TRBV6-2 or TRBV6-3 to TRBJ2-2, with TRBD1 matching 10 bases. Germline CDR1 reads MNHEY; CDR2 reads SVGEGT. The trim removed 5 bases at V and 6 bases at J, leaving 6 bases unmatched. The CDR3 totals 15 residues. Written as DNA, the CDR3 is TGTGCCAGCAGTCTAAGACAGGGGGCGGCCGGGGAGCTGTTTTTT. Protein product: CASSLRQGAAGELFF.

The rearrangement joins TRBV4-2 to TRBJ2-3, with 12 bases lining up with TRBD2. Germline CDR1 and CDR2: LGHNA and YNFKEQ. The CDR3 consists of 18 residues. With 3 bases clipped from V and 6 bases from J, the junction kept 13 bases outside the gene matches. CDR3 sequence reads: CASSQYPAASGRGDTQYF. The CDR3 bases are TGTGCCAGCAGCCAGTATCCGGCGGCTAGCGGGAGGGGGGATACGCAGTATTTT.

Ten or more counts support this clonotype. The chain combines TRBV6-6 with TRBJ2-6; D is perhaps TRBD1 or TRBD2 (5 bases each). Deletions cut 6 bases from V and 4 bases from J, with 13 bases between. The CDR3 is 15 residues long. CDR1 MNHNY and CDR2 SVGAGI come from the germline V gene (reference sequence). CDR3 sequence reads: CASRNSGTGANVLTF. Written as DNA, the CDR3 is TGTGCCAGCAGAAACTCAGGGACCGGGGCCAACGTCCTGACTTTC.

This clonotype has at least ten counts. The chain carries TRBV5-4 and TRBJ1-4; the D is unclear. This CDR3 region has 14 residues. The germline gives CDR1 SGHNT, CDR2 YYREEE (reference sequence). The V end was cut by 0 bases, the J end by 6 bases, with 9 bases between. The CDR3 DNA is TGTGCCAGCAGCTTGGAGTTAAGGGATGAAAAACTGTTTTTT. This gives the protein CASSLELRDEKLFF.

This clonotype was detected many times. The genes are TRBV30 and TRBJ1-1, with D perhaps matching TRBD1 (6 bases). The CDR3 has 14 residues. CDR1 and CDR2 from the germline V gene are GTSNPN and SVGIG (reference sequence). V lost 0 bases and J 6 bases, leaving 14 bases between the germline ends. CDR3 DNA: TGTGCCTGGAGTGTAGGTCAGGGGTTGGCTGAAGCTTTCTTT. Its protein product is CAWSVGQGLAEAFF.

This clonotype appeared many times. The chain uses TRBV4-3 and TRBJ2-3; TRBD1 agrees at 7 bases. The ends lost 1 base at V and 15 bases at J; junction bases unmatched: 10. This CDR3 has 13 residues. Germline V gene lookup returns CDR1 LGHNA and CDR2 YSLEER. Written as DNA, the CDR3 is TGCGCCAGCAGCCAAGGTGGGGACAGCCCTCTATATTTT. Its translation: CASSQGGDSPLYF.

This clonotype occurred a few times. The chain combines TRBV6-6 with TRBJ2-5, with 7 bases matching TRBD1. This CDR3 is built from 14 residues. Trimming took 6 bases from V and 1 from J; bases not matched to a gene: 5. Germline assignment: CDR1 MNHNY and CDR2 SVGAGI (reference sequence). This chain's CDR3 is CASRPDRAQETQYF. The CDR3 DNA reads as TGTGCCAGCAGACCCGACAGGGCCCAAGAGACCCAGTACTTC.

In this sample, this clonotype turned up a few times. The chain has TRBV30 and TRBJ1-6; D perhaps matches TRBD1 (6 bases). Germline loops: CDR1 GTSNPN, CDR2 SVGIG (reference sequence). The CDR3 is 14 residues long. V was clipped by 2 bases and J by 9 bases, with 14 bases between them. The CDR3 bases are TGTGCCTGGAGTCTCCTGACAGGTTCTTCACCCCTCCACTTT. It yields the protein CAWSLLTGSSPLHF. Full variable domain (remainder filled in from reference TRBV30 and TRBJ1-6): SQTIHQWPATLVQPVGSPLSLECTVEGTSNPNLYWYRQAAGRGLQLLFYSVGIGQISSEVPQNLSASRPQDRQFILSSKKLLLSDSGFYLCAWSLLTGSSPLHFGNGTRLTVT.

This clonotype was seen many times. The chain carries TRBV19 and TRBJ2-2; tentative D call: TRBD2 (5 bases). V lost 7 bases to trimming and J lost 0 bases, with 6 bases between them. Germline loops: CDR1 LNHDA, CDR2 SQIVND (reference sequence). There are 13 residues in the CDR3. The CDR3 nucleotides are TGTGCCAGTATGAGGGCGAACACCGGGGAGCTGTTTTTT. Protein sequence: CASMRANTGELFF.

This clonotype was seen many times. The gene calls are TRBV5-8 and TRBJ1-3; unclear D gene. V lost 1 base and J lost 0, with 5 bases in between. The CDR3 totals 14 residues. The germline gives CDR1 SGHTS, CDR2 YDEGEE. The CDR3 DNA is TGTGCCAGCAGCTTGCAAAGCTCTGGAAACACCATATATTTT. Amino acids: CASSLQSSGNTIYF.

Only a few counts were recorded for this clonotype. This chain's CDR3 is CSAHPGGNNQPQHF. Written as DNA, the CDR3 is TGCAGTGCGCATCCTGGAGGGAACAATCAGCCCCAGCATTTT. V is TRBV20-1 and J is TRBJ1-5; D gene uncertain. Germline CDR1 reads DFQATT; CDR2 reads SNEGSKA (reference sequence). V was cut by 6 bases and J by 3 bases, with 15 bases left in between. This CDR3 has 14 residues.

V is TRBV7-9 and J is TRBJ1-3, with D perhaps matching TRBD1 (5 bases). This CDR3 has 16 residues. CDR1 is SEHNR and CDR2 is FQNEAQ in the germline V gene (reference sequence). The V gene lost 4 bases and the J gene lost 4 bases, with 17 bases spanning the gap. Here the CDR3 DNA reads TGTGCCAGCAGCTCTCGCACGAGGGACGGAGGAAACACCATATATTTT. This sequence encodes CASSSRTRDGGNTIYF.

This clonotype was observed a handful of times. The genes are TRBV11-2 and TRBJ2-3; TRBD2 might be the D (6 bases). This CDR3 comprises 17 residues. Germline CDR1 reads SGHAT; CDR2 reads FQNNGV. V dropped 6 bases and J dropped 4 bases, with 23 bases sitting between them. CDR3 in DNA: TGTGCCAGCAGTCGACAGCCGGGAGTGGGATCCCCAGATACGCAGTATTTT. This encodes CASSRQPGVGSPDTQYF.

This chain connects TRBV5-5 to TRBJ2-2, with unresolved D. V was shortened by 4 bases and J by 6 bases, with 16 bases between the two germline ends. Germline V lookup: CDR1 SGHKS, CDR2 YYEKEE (reference sequence). The CDR3 totals 15 residues. The CDR3 loop is CASSPIISSPGELFF. The CDR3 nucleotides are TGTGCCAGCAGCCCCATTATTTCTAGTCCCGGGGAGCTGTTTTTT. The full variable domain, in which reference TRBV5-5 and TRBJ2-2 provide the parts outside the CDR3, is DAGVTQSPTHLIKTRGQQVTLRCSPISGHKSVSWYQQVLGQGPQFIFQYYEKEERGRGNFPDRFSARQFPNYSSELNVNALLLGDSALYLCASSPIISSPGELFFGEGSRLTVL.